The 28 T cell receptor beta chains below come from one sample, sequenced in a study of T cell repertoires in cytomegalovirus infection. TCRdb ran MiXCR on the reads and lists one entry per CDR3 protein. The sample lists about half a million distinct CDR3 sequences, 30% to 40% occurring once. Their antigen targets remain unknown. The material sequenced was cultured PBMCs, taken from culture after CMV antigen stimulation. The receptors were sampled from a human donor in good health (CMV status not recorded). Some clones in this sample may be carry-over from other donors' samples.

This clonotype has a count of ten or more. The V gene is TRBV7-2, the J gene TRBJ2-1; TRBD2 agrees at 12 bases. The germline gives CDR1 SGHTA, CDR2 FQGNSA. Losses at the gene ends were 2 bases for V and 4 bases for J; bases not matched to a gene: 3. This CDR3 has 16 amino acids. CDR3 DNA sequence: TGTGCCAGCAGCTTACGGCTAGCGGGAGGGTACAATGAGCAGTTCTTC. Its translation is CASSLRLAGGYNEQFF.

This clonotype was counted only a few times. The genes are TRBV27 and TRBJ2-3; a weak D match, TRBD1 (6 bases). Germline-derived CDR1 and CDR2 are MNHEY and SMNVEV (reference sequence). Trimming pared 6 bases from V and 2 bases from J, leaving 15 bases between. This CDR3 is 15 amino acids long. Written as DNA, the CDR3 is TGTGCCAGCAGCCTAGGGCAGGGGTACACAGATACGCAGTATTTT. This sequence encodes CASSLGQGYTDTQYF.

V usage is TRBV7-2 and J usage is TRBJ2-5; 8 bases align to TRBD1. The V segment lost 1 base and the J segment 10 bases; nucleotides outside the gene matches: 14. The CDR3 is made up of 16 amino acids. The germline CDR1 and CDR2 sequences are SGHTA and FQGNSA. The CDR3 region has the DNA TGTGCCAGCAGCTTAGTGGGGGGTTCAGGGGGCTTAGACCAGTACTTC. The encoded protein is CASSLVGGSGGLDQYF.

This clonotype was picked up a small number of times. Relative to the germline gene, one junction end is altered; a read error may explain this. CDR3 region: CASSFGDTPFF. CDR3 nucleotide sequence: TGTGCCAGCAGCTTTGGAGACACGCCATTCTTC. This chain joins TRBV11-3 and TRBJ1-2; D call uncertain. Germline CDR1 SGHNT, CDR2 YENEEA. CDR3 length: 11 amino acids.

DNA of the CDR3: TGCGCCAGCAGTGTTTTGGGGAAGAAGGACTCCTACGAGCAGTACGTC. Its protein product is CASSVLGKKDSYEQYV. This chain joins TRBV10-1 and TRBJ2-7, with D uncertain. With 4 bases removed from V and 0 bases from J, the gap between germline ends came to 16 bases. This CDR3 has 16 residues. Germline V CDR1 and CDR2: WNHNN, SYGVQD (reference sequence).

The V and J genes are TRBV5-6 and TRBJ2-6; 8 positions match TRBD1. CDR1 and CDR2 (germline): SGHDT, YYEEEE. This CDR3 region has 21 residues. The V gene end was trimmed by 6 bases and the J gene end by 0 bases; junction bases not matched to a gene: 20. The CDR3, as DNA: TGTGCCAGCAACCGGCCGATTGGGACAGGAACCAAGAGCTCTGGGGCCAACGTCCTGACTTTC. Translated: CASNRPIGTGTKSSGANVLTF.

V usage is TRBV10-3 and J usage is TRBJ1-2; D gene ambiguous. Germline CDR1 reads ENHRY; CDR2 reads SYGVKD. This CDR3 comprises 11 residues. Trimming removed 3 bases at V and 7 bases at J, with 6 bases between. As DNA, the CDR3 is TGTGCCATCAGTGAAAATAGTGGCTACACCTTC. Translating it yields CAISENSGYTF.

The genes are TRBV29-1 and TRBJ2-3; a possible D gene is TRBD2 (5 bases). The CDR3 contains 15 residues. Germline V gene sequence: CDR1 SQVTM, CDR2 ANQGSEA. V lost 6 bases and J lost 3, with 19 bases in between. CDR3 nucleotides: TGCAGCGTCTTTATAGTCCCAAGAGGGACAGATACGCAGTATTTT. Protein sequence: CSVFIVPRGTDTQYF.

This sequence joins TRBV12-3 or TRBV12-4 and TRBJ2-7; 8 bases fit TRBD1. V was clipped by 6 bases and J by 2 bases; unmatched bases: 3. This CDR3 is built from 13 residues. Written as DNA, the CDR3 is TGTGCCAGCAGCCAGGGGGCAACCTACGAGCAGTACGTC. It is translated as CASSQGATYEQYV.

This clonotype has just a few counts. As DNA, the CDR3 is TGTGCCAGCAGCCTTGGACTCGGGGCGGGGGAGCAGTTCTTC. Translation gives CASSLGLGAGEQFF. The rearrangement uses TRBV7-8 and TRBJ2-1, with D possibly TRBD2 on 6 matching bases. Germline V gene data show CDR1 as SGHVS and CDR2 as FQNEAQ. Trimming removed 5 bases at V and 10 bases at J, with 18 bases between. This CDR3 comprises 14 residues.

The chain combines TRBV4-1 with TRBJ2-1, with no clear D. Per germline, CDR1 MGHRA and CDR2 YSYEKL. The CDR3 runs 17 residues. V dropped 4 bases and J dropped 3 bases, with 19 bases sitting between them. DNA for the CDR3: TGCGCCAGCAGCCCCGTACCCTCACTGACCGGCTACAATGAGCAGTTCTTC. It is translated as CASSPVPSLTGYNEQFF.

The rearrangement joins TRBV10-3 to TRBJ2-1; TRBD2 aligns across 7 bases. V trimming: 11 bases; J trimming: 10 bases; junction bases outside the gene matches: 14. Germline values: CDR1 ENHRY, CDR2 SYGVKD. The CDR3 contains 13 residues. The CDR3 protein is CAGEGGRAGEQFF. The DNA of the CDR3 is TGTGCCGGAGAAGGTGGGAGGGCCGGGGAGCAGTTCTTC.

This clonotype appeared a few times. The chain employs TRBV12-3 or TRBV12-4 and TRBJ2-7; D remains unclear. V was shortened by 3 bases and J by 5 bases, with 11 bases between the two germline ends. This CDR3 has 13 residues. CDR3 amino acids: CASSLYRGDEQYV. The CDR3 DNA sequence: TGTGCCAGCAGTTTGTATCGAGGTGACGAGCAGTACGTC.

The chain joins TRBV28 to TRBJ1-2, with D possibly TRBD1 on 6 matching bases. Deletions cut 9 bases from V and 4 bases from J, with 12 bases between. Germline loops: CDR1 MDHEN, CDR2 SYDVKM. The CDR3 contains 12 residues. CDR3 region: CASLQGFYGYTF. As DNA, the CDR3 is TGTGCCAGTCTACAGGGATTCTATGGCTACACCTTC.

The chain couples TRBV5-4 to TRBJ2-1, with 9 bases that match TRBD2. With 4 bases clipped from V and 5 bases from J, the junction kept 7 bases outside the gene matches. Germline values: CDR1 SGHNT, CDR2 YYREEE (reference sequence). The CDR3 sequence is 15 residues long. CDR3 in DNA: TGTGCCAGCAGCCCCCGACTAGCGGTAGACAATGAGCAGTTCTTC. Encoded protein: CASSPRLAVDNEQFF.

This chain joins TRBV7-3 and TRBJ2-1; D possibly matches TRBD1 or TRBD2 (5 bases each). Germline V lookup: CDR1 SGHTA, CDR2 FQGTGA. Trimming removed 2 bases at V and 14 bases at J, with 25 bases between. The CDR3 extends over 16 amino acids. The CDR3 is CASSLYGGRHSILEFF. The CDR3 DNA is TGTGCCAGCAGCTTATATGGGGGTAGACACTCAATTTTAGAGTTCTTC.

This clonotype has more than one count but fewer than ten. This chain uses TRBV10-3 with TRBJ2-5; D call uncertain. The germline CDR1 and CDR2 sequences are ENHRY and SYGVKD. Trimming took off 0 bases at V and 5 bases at J, with 4 bases between the two ends. CDR3 length: 12 amino acids. For the CDR3, the DNA is TGTGCCATCAGTGAGTCGAGGGAGACCCAGTACTTC. It translates to CAISESRETQYF.

This clonotype occurred a few times. The rearrangement joins TRBV28 to TRBJ2-7; D is unresolved. CDR1 MDHEN and CDR2 SYDVKM come from the germline V gene. The CDR3 is 15 amino acids. V gave up 5 bases and J gave up 4 bases, with 18 bases separating them. The CDR3 nucleotides read TGTGCCAGCAGTCCTGACAACCCAATACTTTACGAGCAGTACGTC. It is translated as CASSPDNPILYEQYV.

The sample holds many counts of this clonotype. The chain employs TRBV7-2 and TRBJ2-7, with 8 bases matching TRBD2. This CDR3 spans 15 amino acids. Unmatched junction bases numbered 12, after V lost 6 bases and J lost 5 bases. Germline assignment: CDR1 SGHTA and CDR2 FQGNSA. The CDR3 spells CASSRGGLARDEQYF. As DNA, the CDR3 is TGTGCCAGCAGTCGAGGAGGACTAGCAAGGGACGAGCAGTACTTC.

This clonotype was detected ten times or more. This rearrangement joins TRBV7-9 to TRBJ1-1; D may be TRBD1 (6 bases). The V end lost 6 bases, the J end lost 4 bases, and 9 bases lay between the germline ends. CDR3 size: 12 residues. The germline V gene encodes CDR1 SEHNR and CDR2 FQNEAQ (reference sequence). The chain's CDR3 is CASSRGGTEAFF. The CDR3 DNA reads as TGTGCCAGCAGTAGGGGGGGCACTGAAGCTTTCTTT.

This clonotype was seen a handful of times. V gene TRBV6-6 combines with J gene TRBJ2-1, with 7 positions matching TRBD2. Trimming cost V 7 bases and J 1 base; bases outside gene matches: 7. There are 15 residues in the CDR3. Germline V gene lookup returns CDR1 MNHNY and CDR2 SVGAGI (reference sequence). The CDR3 protein is CASTPPSGSYNEQFF. CDR3 DNA: TGTGCCAGCACTCCACCTAGCGGTTCCTACAATGAGCAGTTCTTC.

V is TRBV25-1 and J is TRBJ2-1, with D tentatively TRBD2 (5 bases). The germline V gene encodes CDR1 MGHDK and CDR2 SYGVNS. The ends were cut back, 1 base at V and 5 bases at J, with 12 bases in the middle. The CDR3 runs to 15 residues. CDR3 bases: TGTGCCAGCAGTGAATGGCTGGGGAGCCACAATGAGCAGTTCTTC. Its translation: CASSEWLGSHNEQFF.

This chain connects TRBV4-1 to TRBJ2-1, with D perhaps matching TRBD1 (6 bases). V lost 4 bases and J lost 8, with 15 bases in between. This CDR3 region has 14 residues. Per the germline V gene, CDR1 is MGHRA and CDR2 is YSYEKL. The CDR3 loop reads CASSPGQQGYEQFF. The CDR3 nucleotides read TGCGCCAGCAGCCCCGGGCAACAGGGCTATGAGCAGTTCTTC.

The sample holds a few counts of this clonotype. The DNA for the CDR3 is TGTGCCAGCAGTTTTCAGGGGTATAGCAATCAGCCCCAGCATTTT. This translates into CASSFQGYSNQPQHF. V usage is TRBV27 and J usage is TRBJ1-5; perhaps TRBD1 as D (6 bases). The CDR3 loop spans 15 amino acids. Trimming took 3 bases from V and 0 from J, leaving 9 bases between them. Germline V gene lookup returns CDR1 MNHEY and CDR2 SMNVEV (reference sequence).

The rearrangement uses TRBV28 and TRBJ1-6; D gene unclear. V was shortened by 5 bases and J by 9 bases, with 11 bases between the two germline ends. Germline loops: CDR1 MDHEN, CDR2 SYDVKM. The CDR3 length is 13 residues. The CDR3 coding sequence is TGTGCCAGCAGTACCCTAGCTGGTTCACCCCTCCACTTT. Translation: CASSTLAGSPLHF.

The chain links TRBV7-2 to TRBJ2-2, with D possibly matching TRBD1 (6 bases). The germline V and J ends were trimmed by 2 bases and 7 bases, with 17 bases remaining between them. Germline assignment: CDR1 SGHTA and CDR2 FQGNSA. The CDR3 is made up of 16 amino acids. The DNA for the CDR3 is TGTGCCAGCAGCTTATGGCGCCAGGGGATCGGCGGGGAGCTGTTTTTT. As protein: CASSLWRQGIGGELFF.

The J gene is TRBJ2-5, the V gene TRBV10-3; no definite D call. Germline-derived CDR1 and CDR2 are ENHRY and SYGVKD. Trimming left V 0 bases short and J 1 base short, with 6 bases between. The CDR3 covers 14 residues. CDR3 bases: TGTGCCATCAGTGAGTCGACAAGCCAAGAGACCCAGTACTTC. Its protein is CAISESTSQETQYF.

The chain carries TRBV4-2 and TRBJ2-5, with D possibly being TRBD2 (6 bases). Per the germline V gene, CDR1 is LGHNA and CDR2 is YNFKEQ. V was cut by 3 bases and J by 3 bases, with 11 bases left in between. This CDR3 region has 14 residues. The CDR3 DNA follows: TGTGCCAGCAGCCAGAAGGAGGGAGAAGAGACCCAGTACTTC. It specifies CASSQKEGEETQYF.